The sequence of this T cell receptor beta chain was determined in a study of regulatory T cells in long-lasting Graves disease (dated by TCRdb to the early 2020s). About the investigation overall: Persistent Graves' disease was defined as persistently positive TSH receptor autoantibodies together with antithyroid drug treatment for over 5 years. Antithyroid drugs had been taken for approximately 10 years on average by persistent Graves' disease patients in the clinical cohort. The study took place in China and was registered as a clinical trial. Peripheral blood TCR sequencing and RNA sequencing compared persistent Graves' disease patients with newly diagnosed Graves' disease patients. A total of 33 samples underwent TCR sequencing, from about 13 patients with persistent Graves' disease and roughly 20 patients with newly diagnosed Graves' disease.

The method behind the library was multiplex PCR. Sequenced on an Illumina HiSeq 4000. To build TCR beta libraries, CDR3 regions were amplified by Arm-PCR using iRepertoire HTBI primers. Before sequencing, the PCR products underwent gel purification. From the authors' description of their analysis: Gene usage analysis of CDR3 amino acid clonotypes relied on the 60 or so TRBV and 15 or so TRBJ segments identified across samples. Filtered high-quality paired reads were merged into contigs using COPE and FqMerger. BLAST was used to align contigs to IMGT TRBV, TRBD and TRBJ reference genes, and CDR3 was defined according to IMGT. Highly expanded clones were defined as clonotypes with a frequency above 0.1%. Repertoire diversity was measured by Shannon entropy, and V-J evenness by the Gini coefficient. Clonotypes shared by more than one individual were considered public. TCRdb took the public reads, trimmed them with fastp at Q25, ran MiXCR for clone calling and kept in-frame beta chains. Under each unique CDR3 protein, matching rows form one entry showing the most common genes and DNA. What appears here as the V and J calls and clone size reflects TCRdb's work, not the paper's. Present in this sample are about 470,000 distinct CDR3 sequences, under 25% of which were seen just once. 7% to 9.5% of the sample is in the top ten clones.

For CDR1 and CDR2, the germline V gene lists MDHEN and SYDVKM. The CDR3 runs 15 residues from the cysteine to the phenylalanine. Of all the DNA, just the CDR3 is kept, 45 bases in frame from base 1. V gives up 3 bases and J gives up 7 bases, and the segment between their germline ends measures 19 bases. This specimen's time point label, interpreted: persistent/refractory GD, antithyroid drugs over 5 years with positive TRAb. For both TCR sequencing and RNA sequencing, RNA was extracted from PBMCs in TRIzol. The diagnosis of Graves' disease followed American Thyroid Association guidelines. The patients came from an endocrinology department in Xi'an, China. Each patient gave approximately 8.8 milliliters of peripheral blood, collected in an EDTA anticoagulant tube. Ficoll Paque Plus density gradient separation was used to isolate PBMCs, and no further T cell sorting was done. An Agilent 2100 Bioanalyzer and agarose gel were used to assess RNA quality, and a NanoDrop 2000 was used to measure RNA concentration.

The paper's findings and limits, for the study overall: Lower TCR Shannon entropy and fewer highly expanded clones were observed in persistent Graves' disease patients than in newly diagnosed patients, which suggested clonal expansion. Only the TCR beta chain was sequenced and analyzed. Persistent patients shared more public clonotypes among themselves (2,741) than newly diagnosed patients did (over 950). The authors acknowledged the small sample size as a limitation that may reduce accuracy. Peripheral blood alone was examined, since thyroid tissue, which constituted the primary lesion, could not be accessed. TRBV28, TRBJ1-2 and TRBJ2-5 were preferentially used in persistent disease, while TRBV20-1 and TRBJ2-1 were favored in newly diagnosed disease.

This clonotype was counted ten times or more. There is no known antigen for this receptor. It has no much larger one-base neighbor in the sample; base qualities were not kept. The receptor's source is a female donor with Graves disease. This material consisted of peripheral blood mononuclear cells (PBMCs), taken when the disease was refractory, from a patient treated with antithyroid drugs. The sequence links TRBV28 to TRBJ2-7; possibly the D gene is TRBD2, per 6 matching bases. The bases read TGTGCCAGCAGTTTTTCCGGGACCCCGGCGGGAGAGCAGTACTTC. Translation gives CASSFSGTPAGEQYF. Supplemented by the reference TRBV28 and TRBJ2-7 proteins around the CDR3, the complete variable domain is DVKVTQSSRYLVKRTGEKVFLECVQDMDHENMFWYRQDPGLGLRLIYFSYDVKMKEKGDIPEGYSVSREKKERFSLILESASTNQTSMYLCASSFSGTPAGEQYFGPGTRLTVT.